This entry concerns a single TCR beta chain. This clonotype is identified as medium-sized (0.01 to 0.1%). Its antigen remains unidentified. One base away there is no much larger clone; base qualities are not given. This sample was taken from a study of esophageal squamous cell carcinoma tumors (dated by TCRdb to about 2021). With regard to the full study: Immuno relation high and low groups were defined by principal component analysis with K-means clustering applied to immunohistochemical T-cell and checkpoint marker values. The approximately eleven cases yielded around 1.7 million total TCRalpha reads and some 1,400,000 total TCRbeta reads, of which roughly 29,000 and 37,000, respectively, were unique. The study aimed to assess TCR repertoire diversity and shared TCR repertoires of T cells within the tumor environment of esophageal squamous cell carcinoma. A wider cohort of approximately 52 surgically treated esophageal squamous cell carcinoma patients in Japan was included, comprising approximately 21 high and 30 or so low immuno relation cases. TCR sequencing covered around ten patients: five randomly selected high immuno relation cases and five background-matched low immuno relation cases.

Library creation used 5' RACE. PCR was performed with KAPA HiFi using TCRalpha or TCRbeta constant-region primers together with a P20EA primer, and a nested second PCR was then carried out with CA2 or CB2. Amplification of TCR genes was performed by unbiased adaptor ligation RT-PCR, in which reverse transcription was carried out with Superscript III and a polyT18-containing BSL-18E primer. After second-strand synthesis and blunting, the P10EA/P20EA adaptor was ligated to the cDNA 5' end, followed by NotI digestion. The first and second PCRs ran 15 to 25 cycles of 98°C for 20 s, 65°C for 30 s and 72°C for 1 min. The Nextera XT Index kit v2 Set A was used to index the amplicons, which were pooled in equimolar amounts and quantified with a Qubit 2.0 Fluorometer. Sequencing used the Illumina MiSeq platform with 2x300 bp paired-end reads. On the authors' methods: Repertoire Genesis software ver.1.0 assigned each read to V and J genes according to the highest identity with IMGT reference sequences. CDR3 was defined as the region from Cys104 to Phe118 plus Gly119 and was translated, and unique sequence reads were defined by distinct V, J and CDR3 amino acids. A shared V|J combination was chosen only when it reached significance in both a Fisher's exact test in edgeR and a Mann Whitney U test. After singletons were removed and 500 repertoire combinations were bootstrapped, the repertoire dissimilarity index was calculated with the R rdi package. TCRdb trimmed public reads at Q25 via fastp, called clones via MiXCR and kept in-frame beta chains. Entries that share a CDR3 protein sequence are merged under the most common genes and DNA. For this entry, the V and J calls and clone size follow TCRdb and not the study's own pipeline. The sample data list around 5,900 distinct CDR3 sequences, and 20% to 25% of these were observed just once. Around 30% of the sample is taken by the ten largest.

Patients who had received neoadjuvant chemotherapy or for whom clinical information was lacking were excluded from enrollment. The TCR-sequenced cases shown were male and had subtotal esophagectomy with 2- or 3-field lymphadenectomy. RNA was extracted from bulk tumor tissue sections with a Qiagen AllPrep kit, without T-cell sorting. Until RNA extraction, small sections of surgically resected tumor tissue were kept in RNAlater reagent at -80 degrees C. General findings and caveats noted by the study authors: Given the large variation in the TCRalphabeta repertoire, the shared V|J recombination candidates might have been chosen by chance. No difference in total TCR repertoire counts was observed between groups, whereas significant repertoire counts were found to be higher in the high immuno relation group. Since the TCRalpha and TCRbeta chains were sequenced separately, neither the chain pairing nor the recognized antigens could be determined. About 30% of the 10 cases showed a single dominant TCRalpha VJ recombination with apparently reduced TCRalpha diversity. About 29 TRAV|TRAJ and 23 TRBV|TRBJ combinations appeared shared among high immuno relation cases, including TRAV13-1|TRAJ22 and TRBV7-9|TRBJ2-7. Only a few cases were included in the TCR repertoire analysis, and no investigation at the CDR3 clonotype level was performed.

V has 1 base trimmed and J has 15 bases trimmed; junction bases matching no gene number 9. The CDR3, from cysteine to phenylalanine, totals 13 residues. Left in the record is the CDR3 DNA by itself, 39 bases read in frame from the first base. The germline V gene specifies MRHNA as CDR1 and SNTAGT as CDR2. The TCR originated in a man aged 45 to 79 with esophageal squamous cell carcinoma. The specimen was tumor tissue. This sequence uses TRBV6-4 and TRBJ2-1; TRBD1 matches 7 bases in the middle. The CDR3 is CASSDFRGSDLFF. The nucleotide sequence is given as TGTGCCAGCAGTGACTTCAGGGGGTCGGATCTGTTCTTC.